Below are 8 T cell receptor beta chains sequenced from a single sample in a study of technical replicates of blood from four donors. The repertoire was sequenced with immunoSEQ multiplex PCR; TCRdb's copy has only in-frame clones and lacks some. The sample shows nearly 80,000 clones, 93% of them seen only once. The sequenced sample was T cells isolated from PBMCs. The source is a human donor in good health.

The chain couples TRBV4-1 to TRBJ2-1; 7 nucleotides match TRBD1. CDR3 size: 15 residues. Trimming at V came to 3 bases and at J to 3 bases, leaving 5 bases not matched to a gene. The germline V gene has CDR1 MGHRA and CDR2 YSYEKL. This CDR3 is CASSHRQGIYNEQFF. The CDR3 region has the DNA TGCGCCAGCAGCCATCGACAGGGAATCTACAATGAGCAGTTCTTC.

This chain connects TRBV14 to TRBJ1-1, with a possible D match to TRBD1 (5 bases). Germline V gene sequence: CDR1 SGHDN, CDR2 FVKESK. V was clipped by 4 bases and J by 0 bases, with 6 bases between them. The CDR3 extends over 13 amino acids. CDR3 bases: TGTGCCAGCAGCCTGACAGTGAACACTGAAGCTTTCTTT. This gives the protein CASSLTVNTEAFF.

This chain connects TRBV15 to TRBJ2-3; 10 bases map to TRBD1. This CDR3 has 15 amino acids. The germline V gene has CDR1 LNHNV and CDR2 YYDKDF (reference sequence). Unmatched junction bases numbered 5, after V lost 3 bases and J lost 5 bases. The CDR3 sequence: CATSRDRGIVDTQYF. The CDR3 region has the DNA TGTGCCACCAGCAGGGACAGGGGGATAGTAGATACGCAGTATTTT.

CDR3 residues: CASSPQGAAGELFF. DNA of the CDR3: TGTGCCAGCAGCCCTCAGGGGGCCGCCGGGGAGCTGTTTTTT. The chain is built from TRBV9 and TRBJ2-2; 8 nucleotides align to TRBD1. The CDR3 contains 14 residues. Germline trimming cut 4 bases from V and 6 bases from J; bases unmatched to any gene: 5. Per the germline V gene, CDR1 is SGDLS and CDR2 is YYNGEE.

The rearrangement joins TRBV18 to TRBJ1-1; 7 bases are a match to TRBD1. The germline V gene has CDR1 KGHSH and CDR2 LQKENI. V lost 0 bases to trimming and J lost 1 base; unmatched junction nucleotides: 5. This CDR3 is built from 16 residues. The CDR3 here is CASSPPATGKNTEAFF. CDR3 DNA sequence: TGTGCCAGCTCACCACCAGCGACAGGGAAGAACACTGAAGCTTTCTTT.

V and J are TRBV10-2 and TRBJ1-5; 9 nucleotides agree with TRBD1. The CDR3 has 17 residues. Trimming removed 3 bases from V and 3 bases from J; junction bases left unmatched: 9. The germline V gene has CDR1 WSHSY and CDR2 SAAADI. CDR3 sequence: CASSDHPDRGFNQPQHF. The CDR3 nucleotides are TGCGCCAGCAGTGACCACCCGGACAGGGGTTTCAATCAGCCCCAGCATTTT.

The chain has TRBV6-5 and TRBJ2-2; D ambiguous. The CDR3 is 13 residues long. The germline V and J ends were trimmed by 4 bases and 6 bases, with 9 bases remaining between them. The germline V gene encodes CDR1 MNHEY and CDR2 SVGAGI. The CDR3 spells CASSSTLAGELFF. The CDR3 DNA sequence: TGTGCCAGCAGTTCAACTCTCGCCGGGGAGCTGTTTTTT.

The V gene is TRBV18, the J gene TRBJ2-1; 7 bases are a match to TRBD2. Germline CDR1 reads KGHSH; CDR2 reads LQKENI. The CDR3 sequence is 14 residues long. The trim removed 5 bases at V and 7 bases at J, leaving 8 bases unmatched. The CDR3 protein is CASSASGPSNEQFF. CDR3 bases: TGTGCCAGCTCAGCTAGCGGCCCATCGAATGAGCAGTTCTTC.